This T cell receptor beta chain comes out of a study of OX40 agonist ivuxolimab in advanced cancers. Study-level information: Patients in the trial were receiving intravenous ivuxolimab every 2 weeks, at doses of 0.01 to 10 mg/kg. Hepatocellular carcinoma, melanoma, renal cell or head and neck cancer affected the dose-escalation patients.

In germline, CDR1 is SGHVS, CDR2 FQNEAQ. The CDR3 is made up of 14 amino acids. The trim removed 5 bases at V and 6 bases at J, leaving 6 bases unmatched. About this clone itself: Its antigen remains unidentified.

Clones were sequenced by immunoSEQ multiplex PCR, and TCRdb holds only the in-frame ones, with some missing. The repertoire consists of around 57,000 clones, with roughly 88% occurring once and the leading ten covering about 1.2%. Whole-study findings and limits: Partial responders at 0.1-3.0 mg/kg showed near-lowest clonal expansion. There were also nonresponders showing low normalized T-cell clonal expansion.

Sample: CD4+ or CD8+ T cells sorted from blood, taken in a trial of the OX40 agonist ivuxolimab. The chain employs TRBV7-8 and TRBJ1-2; TRBD1 matches 10 bases. This sequence originates from an adult with an advanced solid tumor such as melanoma, head and neck, liver or kidney cancer. The CDR3 DNA sequence: TGTGCCAGCAGCCACCGGACAGGGGGAGATGGCTACACCTTC. This translates into CASSHRTGGDGYTF.